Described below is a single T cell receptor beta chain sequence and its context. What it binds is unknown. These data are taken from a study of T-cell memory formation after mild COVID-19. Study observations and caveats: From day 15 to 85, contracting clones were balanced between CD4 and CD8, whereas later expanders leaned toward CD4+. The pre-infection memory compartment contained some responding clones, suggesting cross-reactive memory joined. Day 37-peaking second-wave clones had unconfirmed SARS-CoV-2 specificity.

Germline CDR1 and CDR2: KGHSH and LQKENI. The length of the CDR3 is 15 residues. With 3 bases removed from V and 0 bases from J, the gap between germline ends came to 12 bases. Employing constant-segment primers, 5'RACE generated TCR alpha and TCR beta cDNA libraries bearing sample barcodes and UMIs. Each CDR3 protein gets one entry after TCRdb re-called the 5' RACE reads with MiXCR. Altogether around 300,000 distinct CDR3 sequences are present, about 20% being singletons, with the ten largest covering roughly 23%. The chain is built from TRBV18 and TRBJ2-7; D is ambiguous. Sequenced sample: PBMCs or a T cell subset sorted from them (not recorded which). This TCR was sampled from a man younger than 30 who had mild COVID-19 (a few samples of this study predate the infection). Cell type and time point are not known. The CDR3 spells CASSPSQLSSYEQYF. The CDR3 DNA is TGTGCCAGCTCACCCTCGCAGTTGAGCTCCTACGAGCAGTACTTC.